This T cell receptor (beta chain) originates from a study of T cell responses to AZD1222 COVID-19 vaccine (dated by TCRdb to 2020 to 2022). Regarding the study in general: AZD1222 recipients with second doses at about 4 weeks or about 12 weeks were pooled, because spike-specific TCR depth and breadth did not differ between schedules. TCR sequencing was performed for more than 230 trial participants, of whom about 200 were given two doses of AZD1222 and around 25 were given two doses of MenACWY control vaccine. Trial participants were enrolled by age into 18-55, 56-69 and 70-plus year subgroups, with around 150, 28 and 57 TCR-sequenced participants respectively.

In light of the paper, this sample's time point label describes: baseline before first vaccination. Vaccinee samples came from UK trials COV001 and COV002, including a single-blind randomized controlled phase 2/3 trial of AZD1222 (ChAdOx1 nCoV-19) in healthy adults. For TCRbeta chain sequencing, PBMC samples were collected from trial participants at day 0 and at day 28 after the second dose. Beyond this particular receptor, the publication reports: Reportedly, close to half of the unique spike-specific TCRs recognized epitopes lying outside the regions that are mutated in the B.1.351 and B.1.1.7 variants. Because no day 14 peak-response samples were available, repertoires were characterized only after the peak T cell response. The 56-69-year group was small, and its depth increase did not reach significance, likely because of low power. After two AZD1222 doses, spike-specific TCR breadth and depth were significantly higher than at day 0 and than in MenACWY recipients. Conclusions about previously exposed vaccinees are limited, since just a handful of AZD1222 recipients were seropositive for SARS-CoV-2 at baseline. Participants were mostly white British, with more females than males. The authors suggested clonal diversity may have been underestimated. The vaccine-associated CD4 TCRs covered the entire spike protein, and the dominant responses fell in regions 160-218 and 743-854.

In the case of this clone: Its specific antigen is unknown. Per-base quality was not reported, and no clone a single base away is much larger than it.

The CDR3 regions of human TCRbeta chains were subjected to immunosequencing. Per the authors' processing: TCRs in the repertoires were compared against a reference library of SARS-CoV-2-specific TCRs that had been generated with the MIRA antigen-specificity platform. Breadth was defined as the fraction of unique TCRs that were SARS-CoV-2-associated, and depth was defined as the fraction of total T cells that were SARS-CoV-2-associated. Using the MIRA data, each spike-specific TCR was mapped to the spike region that the TCR reacts to and placed in a CD4 or CD8 class. Log10-transformed breadth and depth values were compared by one-way ANOVA with Sidak's multiple comparisons tests. As stored in TCRdb, this immuneACCESS dataset retains in-frame rearrangements with V and J assigned. A fraction of the clones does not appear; measured against another copy, unresolved V genes explain less than half of the discrepancy, and the remainder lacks a known reason. That table supplies the V and J calls and clone size; D and trimming were determined from the DNA. A total of roughly 110,000 clones appear in this sample, more than 70% of them only once. The ten largest clonotypes hold approximately 7% of the sample.

Reading the germline V gene (reference sequence) gives CDR1 LGHDT and CDR2 YNNKEL. The CDR3 starts with the cysteine, ends with the phenylalanine, and has 16 residues. Just the 48-base CDR3 DNA is kept, in frame starting at base 1. At the junction V is shortened by 2 bases and J by 5 bases, with 15 bases in between. The rearrangement combines TRBV3-1 (or the pseudogene TRBV3-2) with TRBJ2-2; the D gene cannot be named for sure. The origin of this receptor is an adult in good health. Material: peripheral blood, obtained on day 0 of AZD1222 vaccination. The CDR3 region has the sequence CASSQISLTVTGELFF. The nucleotide sequence reads TGTGCCAGCAGCCAAATCTCCTTAACTGTGACCGGGGAGCTGTTTTTT.